This TCR beta chain was retrieved from a study of T cells in Graves' hyperthyroidism and ophthalmopathy. This clonotype was observed at least ten times. The CDR3 has 15 amino acids. The germline V and J ends were trimmed by 5 bases and 1 base, with 13 bases remaining between them. Amplification yielded TCR beta CDR3 regions, with RNA transcripts as the source. First-round RT-PCR targeting the TCR CDR3 was performed with the HTBI primer set. TCRdb recomputed calls from the multiplex PCR reads with MiXCR, one row per CDR3 protein. The sample has a few hundred thousand distinct CDR3 sequences, 15% to 19% seen once; the top ten hold roughly 25%.

The sequenced material came from blood. The chain recombines TRBV12-3 or TRBV12-4 with TRBJ2-3; a weak D match, TRBD1 (6 bases). The receptor was derived from a young woman with Graves' hyperthyroidism that later progressed to Graves' ophthalmopathy. The CDR3 nucleotides read TGTGCCAGCAGTCTCCGGGCAGGGGGCACAGATACGCAGTATTTT. It yields the protein CASSLRAGGTDTQYF.